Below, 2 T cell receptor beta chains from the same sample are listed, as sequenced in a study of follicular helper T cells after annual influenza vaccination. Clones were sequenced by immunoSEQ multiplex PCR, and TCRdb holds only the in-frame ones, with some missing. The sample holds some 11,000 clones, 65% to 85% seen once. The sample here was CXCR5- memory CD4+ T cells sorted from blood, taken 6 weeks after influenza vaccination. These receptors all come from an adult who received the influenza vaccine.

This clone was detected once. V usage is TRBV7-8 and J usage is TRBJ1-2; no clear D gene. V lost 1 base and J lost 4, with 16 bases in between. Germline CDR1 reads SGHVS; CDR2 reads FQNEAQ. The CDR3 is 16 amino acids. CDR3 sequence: CASSLVFQETTYGYTF. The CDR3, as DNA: TGTGCCAGCAGCTTAGTATTTCAGGAGACGACCTATGGCTACACCTTC. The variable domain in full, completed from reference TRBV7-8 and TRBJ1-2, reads GAGVSQSPRYKVAKRGQDVALRCDPISGHVSLFWYQQALGQGPEFLTYFQNEAQLDKSGLPSDRFFAERPEGSVSTLKIQRTQQEDSAVYLCASSLVFQETTYGYTFGSGTRLTVV.

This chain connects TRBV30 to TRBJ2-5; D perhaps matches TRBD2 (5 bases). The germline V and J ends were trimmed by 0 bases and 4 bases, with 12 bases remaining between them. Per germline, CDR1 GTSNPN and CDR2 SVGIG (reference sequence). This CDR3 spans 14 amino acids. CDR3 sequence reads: CAWSVKRAGETQYF. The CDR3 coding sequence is TGTGCCTGGAGTGTAAAGAGGGCAGGAGAGACCCAGTACTTC. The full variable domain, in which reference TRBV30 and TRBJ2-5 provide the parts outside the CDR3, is SQTIHQWPATLVQPVGSPLSLECTVEGTSNPNLYWYRQAAGRGLQLLFYSVGIGQISSEVPQNLSASRPQDRQFILSSKKLLLSDSGFYLCAWSVKRAGETQYFGPGTRLLVL.